The clone carrying this TCR beta chain has more than one count but fewer than ten. No antigen is known for it. The data derive from a study of CD8 T cells in ankylosing spondylitis. Study results and caveats: Earlier work had already found some motif variants in reactive arthritis synovial fluid and blood. The authors found the disease-linked clones to be CD8+ and relatively rare in peripheral blood. Seemingly distinctive of ankylosing spondylitis blood was a TCR beta motif formed by eight highly homologous variants.

Quantitative barcoded 5'-RACE was used to prepare TCR beta libraries. TCRdb reanalysed the 5' RACE reads using MiXCR and keeps one entry per CDR3 protein. Of approximately 540,000 distinct CDR3 sequences detected, 12% appear once; the ten largest clones hold nearly 7%. CDR3 length equals 16 residues. V trimming: 5 bases; J trimming: 3 bases; junction bases outside the gene matches: 6. The sequence came from a male donor with ankylosing spondylitis. The specimen sequenced was blood, either unsorted or a sorted T cell fraction (not recorded which). The gene calls are TRBV12-3 or TRBV12-4 and TRBJ1-3; 11 bases map to TRBD1. The CDR3 here is CASSPGTGGLGNTIYF. CDR3 sequence (DNA): TGTGCCAGCAGTCCCGGGACAGGGGGGCTTGGAAACACCATATATTTT.